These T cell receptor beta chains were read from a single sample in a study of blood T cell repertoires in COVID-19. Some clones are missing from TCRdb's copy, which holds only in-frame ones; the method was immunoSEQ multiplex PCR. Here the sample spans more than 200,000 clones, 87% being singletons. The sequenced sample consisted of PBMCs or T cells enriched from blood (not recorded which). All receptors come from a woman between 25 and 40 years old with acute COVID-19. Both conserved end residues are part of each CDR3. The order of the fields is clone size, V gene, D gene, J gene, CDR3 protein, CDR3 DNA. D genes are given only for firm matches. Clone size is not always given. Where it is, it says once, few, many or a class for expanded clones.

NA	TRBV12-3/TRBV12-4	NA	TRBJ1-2	CASRLLNYGYTF	TGTGCCAGCAGACTTTTGAACTATGGCTACACCTTC
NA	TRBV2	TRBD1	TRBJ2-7	CAGGQATYEQYF	TGTGCCGGAGGACAGGCCACCTACGAGCAGTACTTC
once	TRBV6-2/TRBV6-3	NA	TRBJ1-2	CASSQDLRDYYGYTF	TGTGCCAGCAGCCAAGATCTCAGGGACTACTATGGCTACACCTTC
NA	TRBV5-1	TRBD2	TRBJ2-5	CASSLGLAEATNSQYF	TGCGCCAGCAGCTTGGGGCTAGCGGAGGCCACCAATTCCCAGTACTTC
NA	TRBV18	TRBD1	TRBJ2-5	CASSDRGKETQYF	TGTGCCAGCTCAGACAGGGGAAAAGAGACCCAGTACTTC
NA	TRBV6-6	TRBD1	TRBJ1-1	CASSAFWGQENTEAFF	TGTGCCAGCAGTGCCTTTTGGGGACAGGAGAACACTGAAGCTTTCTTT
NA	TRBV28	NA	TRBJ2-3	CASSLSLLGGGGTDTQYF	TGTGCCAGCAGTTTATCTCTATTAGGGGGCGGGGGCACAGATACGCAGTATTTT
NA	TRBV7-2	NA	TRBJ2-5	CASSPLPGFSETQYF	TGTGCCAGCAGCCCACTCCCAGGGTTTTCTGAGACCCAGTACTTC
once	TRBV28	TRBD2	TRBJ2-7	CAIRSSGSSYEQYF	TGTGCCATTCGCTCTAGCGGTAGCTCCTACGAGCAGTACTTC
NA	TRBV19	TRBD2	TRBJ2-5	CASSLAGGSPETQYF	TGTGCCAGTAGTCTCGCCGGCGGGAGTCCCGAGACCCAGTACTTC
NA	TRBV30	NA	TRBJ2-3	CAWSVTGYTQYF	TGTGCCTGGAGTGTGACGGGATATACGCAGTATTTT
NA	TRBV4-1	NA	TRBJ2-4	CASSQDPPPDKNIQYF	TGCGCCAGCAGCCAAGATCCACCACCAGACAAAAACATTCAGTACTTC
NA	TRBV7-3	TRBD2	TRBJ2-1	CASSPGTSGYNEQFF	TGTGCCAGCAGCCCCGGGACTAGCGGATACAATGAGCAGTTCTTC
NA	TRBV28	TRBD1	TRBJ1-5	CASSLTQGMEPQHF	TGTGCCAGCAGTTTAACACAGGGGATGGAGCCCCAGCATTTT
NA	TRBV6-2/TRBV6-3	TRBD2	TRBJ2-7	CASIPSGGYEQYF	TGTGCCAGCATCCCGTCGGGGGGCTACGAGCAGTACTTC
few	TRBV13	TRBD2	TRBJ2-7	CASSSIAGGPYEQYF	TGTGCCAGCAGCTCAATAGCGGGGGGACCCTACGAGCAGTACTTC
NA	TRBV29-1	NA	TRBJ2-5	CSVGPYSQETQYF	TGCAGCGTTGGGCCGTACAGCCAAGAGACCCAGTACTTC
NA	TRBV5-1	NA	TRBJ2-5	CASSLGRGVQETQYF	TGCGCCAGCAGCTTGGGTCGGGGTGTCCAAGAGACCCAGTACTTC
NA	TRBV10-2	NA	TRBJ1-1	CASSGTIGGIGLVEAFF	TGCGCCAGCAGTGGAACCATCGGGGGAATAGGGTTGGTTGAAGCTTTCTTT
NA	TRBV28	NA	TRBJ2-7	CASTSSAQWGRASYEQYF	TGTGCCAGCACCTCATCGGCCCAATGGGGCAGGGCCTCCTACGAGCAGTACTTC
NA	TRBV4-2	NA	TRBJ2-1	CASSQDQGGVSEQFF	TGTGCCAGCAGCCAAGATCAGGGGGGAGTTAGTGAGCAGTTCTTC
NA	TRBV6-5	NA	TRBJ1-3	CASSSGGAGNTIYF	TGTGCCAGCAGCTCGGGGGGTGCTGGAAACACCATATATTTT
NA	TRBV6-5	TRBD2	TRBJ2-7	CASSLAGGSAREQYF	TGTGCCAGCAGTTTAGCTGGCGGGAGCGCACGTGAGCAGTACTTC
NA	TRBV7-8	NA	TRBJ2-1	CASSAQSYNEQFF	TGTGCCAGCAGCGCACAGTCCTACAATGAGCAGTTCTTC
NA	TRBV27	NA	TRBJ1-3	CASSPTGNFGNTIYF	TGTGCCAGCAGTCCCACAGGGAACTTTGGAAACACCATATATTTT
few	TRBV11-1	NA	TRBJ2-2	CASSLLRNTGELFF	TGTGCCAGCAGCTTACTAAGGAACACCGGGGAGCTGTTTTTT
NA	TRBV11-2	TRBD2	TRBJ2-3	CASGLTASGGLSTDTQYF	TGTGCCAGCGGTCTGACGGCGTCGGGGGGACTCAGCACAGATACGCAGTATTTT
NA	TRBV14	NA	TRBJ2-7	CASSQLRPGLKSYEQYF	TGTGCCAGCAGCCAACTCCGCCCTGGGCTGAAATCCTACGAGCAGTACTTC
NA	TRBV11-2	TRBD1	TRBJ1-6	CASSFTGGEDSPLHF	TGTGCCAGCAGCTTCACAGGGGGCGAGGATTCACCCCTCCACTTT
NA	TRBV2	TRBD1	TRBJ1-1	CASSTGGNTEAFF	TGTGCCAGCAGTACAGGGGGGAACACTGAAGCTTTCTTT
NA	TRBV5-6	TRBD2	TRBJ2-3	CASSLGSGVVSGDTQYF	TGTGCCAGCAGCTTGGGCAGCGGGGTTGTTTCGGGAGATACGCAGTATTTT
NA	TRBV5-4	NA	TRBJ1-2	CASSFLGREAYGYTF	TGTGCCAGCAGCTTTCTGGGGAGGGAAGCCTATGGCTACACCTTC
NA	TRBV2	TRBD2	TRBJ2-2	CASSELAGTGELFF	TGTGCCAGCAGTGAACTAGCGGGCACCGGGGAGCTGTTTTTT
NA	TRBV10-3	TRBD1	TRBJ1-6	CAISEFLQGAENSPLHF	TGTGCCATCAGTGAGTTTTTACAGGGGGCCGAGAATTCACCCCTCCACTTT
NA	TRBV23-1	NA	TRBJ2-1	CASSQGGLARSGSNEQFF	TGCGCCAGCAGTCAAGGGGGCTTGGCTCGTTCAGGGAGCAATGAGCAGTTCTTC
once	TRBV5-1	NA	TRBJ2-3	CASSLTSTDTQYF	TGCGCCAGCAGCTTGACTAGTACAGATACGCAGTATTTT
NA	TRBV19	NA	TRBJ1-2	CASSLERDYGYTF	TGTGCCAGTAGTCTAGAGCGGGACTATGGCTACACCTTC
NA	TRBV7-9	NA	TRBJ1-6	CASSLAGEGSPLHF	TGTGCCAGCAGCTTAGCAGGGGAAGGCTCACCCCTCCACTTT
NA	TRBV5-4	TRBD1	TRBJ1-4	CASSQQQGGNEKLFF	TGTGCCAGCAGCCAACAACAGGGGGGTAATGAAAAACTGTTTTTT
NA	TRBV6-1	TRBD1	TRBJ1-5	CASSEGQGNQPQHF	TGTGCCAGCAGTGAGGGACAGGGCAATCAGCCCCAGCATTTT
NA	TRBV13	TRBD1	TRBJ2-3	CASSWGQPSTDTQYF	TGTGCCAGCAGCTGGGGACAGCCTAGCACAGATACGCAGTATTTT
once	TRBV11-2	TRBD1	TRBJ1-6	CASSSLPGTGALHF	TGTGCCAGCAGCTCCCTCCCCGGAACAGGGGCCCTCCACTTT
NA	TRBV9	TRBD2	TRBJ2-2	CASSVRASGDTGELFF	TGTGCCAGCAGCGTAAGGGCTAGCGGGGATACCGGGGAGCTGTTTTTT
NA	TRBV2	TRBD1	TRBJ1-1	CASSAETGGVEAFF	TGTGCCAGCAGTGCTGAGACAGGGGGTGTTGAAGCTTTCTTT
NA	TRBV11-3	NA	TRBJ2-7	CASSFSTGNSYEQYF	TGTGCCAGCAGCTTCTCTACGGGGAATTCCTACGAGCAGTACTTC
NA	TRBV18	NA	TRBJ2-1	CASSPLSIQVSYNEQFF	TGTGCCAGCTCACCACTTTCTATCCAGGTCTCCTACAATGAGCAGTTCTTC
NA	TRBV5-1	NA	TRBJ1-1	CASSDPAVMNTEAFF	TGCGCCAGCAGCGATCCGGCGGTAATGAACACTGAAGCTTTCTTT
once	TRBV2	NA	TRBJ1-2	CASSGAAISYGYTF	TGTGCCAGCAGTGGGGCAGCTATTTCCTATGGCTACACCTTC
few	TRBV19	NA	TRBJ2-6	CASRNRIGANVLTF	TGTGCCAGTAGAAACAGGATCGGGGCCAACGTCCTGACTTTC
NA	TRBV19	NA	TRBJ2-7	CASMTGTLPGEQYF	TGTGCCAGTATGACCGGGACTCTTCCTGGCGAGCAGTACTTC
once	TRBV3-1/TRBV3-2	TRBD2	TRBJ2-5	CASSQALGGGLRETQYF	TGTGCCAGCAGCCAAGCCCTTGGCGGGGGGCTAAGGGAGACCCAGTACTTC
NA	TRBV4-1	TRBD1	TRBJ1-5	CASSQGDRGQPQHF	TGCGCCAGCAGCCAAGGCGACAGGGGCCAGCCCCAGCATTTT
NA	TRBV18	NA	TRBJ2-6	CASSPLQGIAIGANVLTF	TGTGCCAGCTCACCGTTACAGGGAATAGCAATTGGGGCCAACGTCCTGACTTTC
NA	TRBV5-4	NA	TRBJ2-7	CASSLDQGRHEQYF	TGTGCCAGCAGCTTGGATCAGGGGCGGCACGAGCAGTACTTC